This T cell receptor (beta chain) was obtained from a study of cytomegalovirus exposure and HLA in healthy donors. Study conclusions and caveats: Sequences of the TCR beta chain were said to predict the HLA-A and HLA-B alleles of most subjects accurately.

The study ran its PCR with 60 Vbeta and 13 Jbeta primers. Clones were read by immunoSEQ multiplex PCR, and TCRdb kept only the in-frame ones, dropping some. Of 130,000 or so clones in the sample, approximately 78% are singletons; the top ten hold 3.2%. V shed 8 bases and J 14 bases; nucleotides not matched to a gene: 13. Per germline, CDR1 SNHLY and CDR2 FYNNEI. The CDR3 covers 12 residues. In the case of this clone: Its antigen is still unknown.

J is TRBJ2-3 and V is TRBV2; 7 bases match TRBD2. The source is a man aged 18 to 35 in good health and CMV-seropositive. The sequencing input was PBMCs. CDR3 sequence (DNA): TGTGCCAGCCCTGGGTTTGGGGGGGAGGGGTATTTT. Residues: CASPGFGGEGYF.